This TCR beta chain was sequenced in a study of shared clonotypes between healthy human individuals. The germline V gene has CDR1 MGHDK and CDR2 SYGVNS. Trimming pared 3 bases from V and 3 bases from J, leaving 11 bases between. The CDR3 spans 14 residues. Profiling relied on immunoSEQ multiplex PCR, and the TCRdb table lists in-frame clones only, not all of them. The sample lists under 600,000 clones, around 77% seen once, with 12% in the top ten. The V and J genes are TRBV25-1 and TRBJ2-5; D tentatively fits TRBD1 or TRBD2 (6 bases each). The specimen sequenced was PBMCs. This clonotype originated in a woman aged 40 to 50 in good health. Some clones in this sample may be carry-over from other donors' samples. The CDR3: CASSDGGGKETQYF. For the CDR3, the DNA is TGTGCCAGCAGTGACGGAGGGGGGAAAGAGACCCAGTACTTC.